These T cell receptor beta chains were read from a single sample in a study of cytotoxic CD8 clonotypes in ibrutinib-treated CLL. Assay used: immunoSEQ multiplex PCR; TCRdb lists only in-frame clones, some missing. The sample has more than 200,000 clones, 60% to 75% seen once. Sample: PBMCs, taken after 24 months of ibrutinib treatment. These receptors came from a human donor with chronic lymphocytic leukemia. CDR3s include the opening cysteine and the closing phenylalanine or tryptophan. The D gene is left open where the match is weak. The listing skips clone size in some rows; elsewhere it reads once, few, many or a size class.

CASRSTGVSGNTIYF | TGTGCCAGTAGATCGACAGGGGTATCTGGAAACACCATATATTTT | TRBJ1-3 | TRBV19 | TRBD1 | NA
CASSPVALAKNIQYF | TGTGCCAGCAGTCCCGTGGCGTTAGCCAAAAACATTCAGTACTTC | TRBJ2-4 | TRBV28 | NA | NA
CASSQVLAGSREQYF | TGCGCCAGCAGCCAAGTGCTAGCGGGAAGTCGAGAGCAGTACTTC | TRBJ2-7 | TRBV4-3 | TRBD2 | NA
CASSRFEGQPQHF | TGTGCCAGCAGCCGGTTCGAGGGGCAGCCCCAGCATTTT | TRBJ1-5 | TRBV2 | NA | few
CASSLAGTSVNLPQETQYF | TGTGCCAGCAGCTTAGCAGGGACTAGCGTCAACTTACCCCAAGAGACCCAGTACTTC | TRBJ2-5 | TRBV11-1 | TRBD2 | NA
CSGGVIMNTEAFF | TGCAGCGGTGGGGTTATTATGAACACTGAAGCTTTCTTT | TRBJ1-1 | TRBV29-1 | NA | once
CAWSVWGLGTEAFF | TGTGCCTGGAGTGTTTGGGGGTTGGGCACTGAAGCTTTCTTT | TRBJ1-1 | TRBV30 | NA | NA
CASSALADNEQFF | TGCGCCAGCAGCGCACTAGCGGACAATGAGCAGTTCTTC | TRBJ2-1 | TRBV5-1 | TRBD2 | NA
CASSYSNSYTEAFF | TGTGCCAGCAGTTACTCGAACAGCTACACTGAAGCTTTCTTT | TRBJ1-1 | TRBV6-6 | NA | NA
CASSLGIGITDTQYF | TGCGCCAGCAGCTTGGGGATAGGGATCACAGATACGCAGTATTTT | TRBJ2-3 | TRBV5-1 | NA | NA
CASRSGQGTEAFF | TGTGCCAGCAGATCCGGACAGGGCACTGAAGCTTTCTTT | TRBJ1-1 | TRBV6-1 | TRBD1 | NA
CASSLTAEAFF | TGTGCCAGCAGCTTAACCGCTGAAGCTTTCTTT | TRBJ1-1 | TRBV7-3 | NA | few
CASSIGGDYTGELFF | TGTGCCAGTAGTATCGGGGGCGACTACACCGGGGAGCTGTTTTTT | TRBJ2-2 | TRBV19 | NA | NA
CASSGRSTEAFF | TGTGCCAGCAGCGGGAGGAGCACTGAAGCTTTCTTT | TRBJ1-1 | TRBV7-8 | NA | NA
CASSFGPNTEAFF | TGTGCCAGCAGCTTCGGCCCGAACACTGAAGCTTTCTTT | TRBJ1-1 | TRBV5-6 | NA | few
CASKSTGTPPTDTQYF | TGTGCCAGCAAATCTACCGGGACGCCGCCCACGGATACGCAGTATTTT | TRBJ2-3 | TRBV28 | NA | few
CASSFNRDTEAFF | TGTGCCAGCAGCTTTAACAGGGACACTGAAGCTTTCTTT | TRBJ1-1 | TRBV11-3 | NA | NA
CASTGRGYQETQYF | TGTGCCAGTACCGGACGGGGGTACCAAGAGACCCAGTACTTC | TRBJ2-5 | TRBV19 | NA | few
CAIPSKGQGVNGYTF | TGTGCCATCCCATCTAAGGGACAGGGAGTTAATGGCTACACCTTC | TRBJ1-2 | TRBV28 | TRBD1 | once
CASSERGNQPQHF | TGTGCCAGCAGTGAAAGGGGTAATCAGCCCCAGCATTTT | TRBJ1-5 | TRBV25-1 | NA | NA
CASSLEANEQFF | TGCGCCAGCAGCTTGGAGGCGAATGAGCAGTTCTTC | TRBJ2-1 | TRBV5-1 | NA | NA
CASSSGQGGRGAFF | TGTGCCAGCAGTTCCGGGCAGGGTGGCCGTGGAGCTTTCTTT | TRBJ1-1 | TRBV28 | NA | NA
CASSSSGGDEQFF | TGTGCCAGCAGCTCCAGCGGTGGGGATGAGCAGTTCTTC | TRBJ2-1 | TRBV5-4 | NA | NA
CAIREDASGDEQYF | TGTGCCATCAGGGAGGACGCCTCGGGGGACGAGCAGTACTTC | TRBJ2-7 | TRBV10-3 | NA | NA
CASSPAYGYTF | TGTGCCAGCAGCCCCGCCTATGGCTACACCTTC | TRBJ1-2 | TRBV2 | NA | few
CASSSPRDDSYEQYF | TGTGCCAGCAGCTCACCACGGGACGACTCCTACGAGCAGTACTTC | TRBJ2-7 | TRBV5-4 | NA | NA